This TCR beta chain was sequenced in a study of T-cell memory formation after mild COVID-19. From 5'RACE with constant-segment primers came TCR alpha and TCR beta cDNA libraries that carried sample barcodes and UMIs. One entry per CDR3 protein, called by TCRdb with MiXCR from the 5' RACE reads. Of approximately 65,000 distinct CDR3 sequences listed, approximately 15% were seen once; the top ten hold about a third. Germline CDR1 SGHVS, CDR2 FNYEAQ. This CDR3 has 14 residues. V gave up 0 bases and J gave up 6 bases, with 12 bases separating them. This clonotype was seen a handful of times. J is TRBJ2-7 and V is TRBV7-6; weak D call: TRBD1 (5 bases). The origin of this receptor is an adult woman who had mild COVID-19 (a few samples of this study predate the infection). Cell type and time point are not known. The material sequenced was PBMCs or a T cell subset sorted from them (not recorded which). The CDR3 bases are TGTGCCAGCAGCTTAGCGCCAGGGCCATCCGAGCAGTACTTC. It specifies CASSLAPGPSEQYF.